One sample yielded the 24 T cell receptor beta chains listed below, sequenced in a study of T cell responses to AZD1222 COVID-19 vaccine. Profiled with immunoSEQ multiplex PCR; TCRdb holds only in-frame clones, not every one. The sample has 150,000 to 200,000 clones, 85% to 95% seen once. The sequencing used peripheral blood, collected on day 0 of AZD1222 vaccination. These receptors all stem from an adult in good health.

V usage is TRBV5-1 and J usage is TRBJ2-5; maybe TRBD1 (6 bases). Germline CDR1 SGHRS, CDR2 YFSETQ. There are 15 residues in the CDR3. Trimming removed 8 bases from V and 1 base from J, with 18 bases in between. This CDR3 is CASSNRESGQETQYF. CDR3 DNA: TGCGCCAGTTCTAACAGGGAATCGGGCCAAGAGACCCAGTACTTC.

This clone was observed a single time. The V gene is TRBV6-2 or TRBV6-3, the J gene TRBJ1-6; possibly TRBD1 for D (6 bases). The CDR3 totals 17 residues. The germline V and J ends were trimmed by 5 bases and 2 bases, with 16 bases remaining between them. Germline CDR1 reads MNHEY; CDR2 reads SVGEGT. This CDR3 is CASSTRTEATYNSPLHF. CDR3 in DNA: TGTGCCAGCAGTACCAGGACAGAAGCTACCTATAATTCACCCCTCCACTTT.

The chain links TRBV29-1 to TRBJ1-2; D gene uncertain. Looked up from germline, CDR1 is SQVTM and CDR2 is ANQGSEA. This CDR3 contains 16 residues. V gave up 6 bases and J gave up 4 bases, with 24 bases separating them. CDR3 loop: CSVLDSRTDGRYGYTF. CDR3 DNA: TGCAGCGTCCTTGACTCCCGGACCGACGGACGCTATGGCTACACCTTC.

This chain uses TRBV7-2 with TRBJ2-2; TRBD2 matches at 9 bases. This CDR3 comprises 16 residues. V shed 6 bases, J shed 2 bases, and the junction held 7 bases outside the gene matches. Germline V gene data show CDR1 as SGHTA and CDR2 as FQGNSA. The CDR3 DNA is TGTGCCAGCAGACCCCGGCTAGCGGGAAACACCGGGGAGCTGTTTTTT. The encoded protein is CASRPRLAGNTGELFF.

The chain couples TRBV7-9 to TRBJ1-2; D is perhaps TRBD1 (5 bases). Germline V lookup: CDR1 SEHNR, CDR2 FQNEAQ (reference sequence). V was cut by 7 bases and J by 6 bases, with 21 bases left in between. The CDR3 covers 15 residues. Here the CDR3 reads CASTQSPGHPDGYTF. The CDR3 DNA reads TGTGCCAGCACCCAATCTCCGGGGCATCCAGATGGCTACACCTTC.

The chain carries TRBV19 and TRBJ1-1; 8 positions agree with TRBD1. Trimming took 3 bases from V and 1 from J; bases not matched to a gene: 7. The CDR3 is made up of 16 amino acids. The germline gives CDR1 LNHDA, CDR2 SQIVND (reference sequence). CDR3 amino acids: CASSILLGQGNTEAFF. CDR3 coding DNA: TGTGCCAGTAGTATCCTCCTCGGACAGGGGAACACTGAAGCTTTCTTT.

The gene calls are TRBV7-9 and TRBJ1-1, with D tentatively TRBD1 (6 bases). The germline gives CDR1 SEHNR, CDR2 FQNEAQ (reference sequence). Trimming pared 7 bases from V and 0 bases from J, leaving 15 bases between. This CDR3 comprises 15 residues. CDR3 sequence reads: CASKASGALNTEAFF. As DNA, the CDR3 is TGTGCCAGCAAGGCCTCAGGGGCCTTGAACACTGAAGCTTTCTTT.

The chain uses TRBV7-9 and TRBJ2-2; D remains ambiguous. V lost 1 base and J lost 0, with 9 bases in between. Germline V gene sequence: CDR1 SEHNR, CDR2 FQNEAQ (reference sequence). The CDR3 is 16 residues long. Here the CDR3 reads CASSLDDPANTGELFF. The CDR3 DNA sequence: TGTGCCAGCAGCTTAGATGACCCCGCGAACACCGGGGAGCTGTTTTTT.

The V gene is TRBV27, the J gene TRBJ2-1; D could derive from TRBD1 or TRBD2 (5 bases each). The CDR3 contains 15 residues. CDR1 and CDR2 (germline): MNHEY, SMNVEV (reference sequence). V was trimmed by 4 bases and J by 6 bases, leaving 16 bases between them. The CDR3 bases are TGTGCCAGCAGTTGGTCGGGCATGAGGGGCAATGAGCAGTTCTTC. Translating gives CASSWSGMRGNEQFF.

CDR3 nucleotides: TGTGCCAGCAGCCAAGAGGCAGGGGGGAGCTCCTACGAGCAGTACTTC. This codes for CASSQEAGGSSYEQYF. The V gene is TRBV4-2, the J gene TRBJ2-7; possible D gene TRBD1, 7 bases. Germline CDR1 and CDR2: LGHNA and YNFKEQ. The CDR3 totals 16 residues. Trimming cost V 0 bases and J 0 bases, with 12 bases left between them.

V is TRBV5-4 and J is TRBJ2-3, with a possible D match to TRBD2 (6 bases). CDR1 is SGHNT and CDR2 is YYREEE in the germline V gene (reference sequence). The CDR3 covers 14 residues. V was pared by 4 bases and J by 6 bases, with 15 bases between. The CDR3 DNA reads TGTGCCAGCAGCCCCGAGACTAGAAGGGATACGCAGTATTTT. It yields the protein CASSPETRRDTQYF.

The sample holds one count of this clone. This sequence joins TRBV12-3 or TRBV12-4 and TRBJ1-2, with D possibly matching TRBD1 (6 bases). CDR3 length: 12 residues. V was pared by 0 bases and J by 7 bases, with 6 bases between. CDR3 nucleotide sequence: TGTGCCAGCAGTTTAGCAGGGGGTGGCTACACCTTC. Its protein product is CASSLAGGGYTF.

The chain carries TRBV3-1 (or the pseudogene TRBV3-2) and TRBJ1-2; maybe TRBD1 (6 bases). V lost 0 bases and J lost 2, with 10 bases in between. Per the germline V gene, CDR1 is LGHDT and CDR2 is YNNKEL (reference sequence). The CDR3 runs 15 residues. In nucleotides, the CDR3 is TGTGCCAGCAGCCAAGATGGACAGCCCAACTATGGCTACACCTTC. This codes for CASSQDGQPNYGYTF.

The CDR3 here is CASSSPGGAFSYEQYF. CDR3 nucleotide sequence: TGTGCCAGCAGTTCCCCGGGGGGAGCCTTCTCCTACGAGCAGTACTTC. The chain couples TRBV28 to TRBJ2-7, with TRBD2 identical over 7 bases. The germline V gene encodes CDR1 MDHEN and CDR2 SYDVKM. Trimming removed 4 bases from V and 0 bases from J; junction bases left unmatched: 9. The CDR3 contains 16 residues.

This rearrangement joins TRBV18 to TRBJ2-6; D gene unclear. This CDR3 spans 16 amino acids. The germline V gene encodes CDR1 KGHSH and CDR2 LQKENI. V shed 4 bases and J shed 0 bases, with 10 bases lying between them. CDR3 protein: CASSLAGHSGANVLTF. The CDR3, as DNA: TGTGCCAGCTCACTGGCAGGTCACTCTGGGGCCAACGTCCTGACTTTC.

This chain joins TRBV28 and TRBJ2-1; 12 nucleotides match TRBD2. V lost 6 bases to trimming and J lost 6 bases; unmatched junction nucleotides: 6. Germline loops: CDR1 MDHEN, CDR2 SYDVKM. The CDR3 consists of 15 residues. Here the CDR3 reads CASRSTSGGLNEQFF. In DNA form, the CDR3 reads TGTGCCAGCAGGTCGACTAGCGGGGGCCTCAATGAGCAGTTCTTC.

The rearrangement links TRBV9 to TRBJ2-1; D is unresolved. CDR1 SGDLS and CDR2 YYNGEE come from the germline V gene. V gave up 1 base and J gave up 10 bases, with 9 bases separating them. The CDR3 has 12 residues. The DNA for the CDR3 is TGTGCCAGCAGCGTATCAATGGAAGAGCAGTTCTTC. Residues: CASSVSMEEQFF.

The J gene is TRBJ1-1, the V gene TRBV18; the D gene is possibly TRBD1 (5 bases). Trimming left V 3 bases short and J 8 bases short, with 19 bases between. The CDR3 contains 15 residues. Germline CDR1 is KGHSH and CDR2 is LQKENI. The CDR3 region is CASSPFSEGLWEAFF. The CDR3 bases are TGTGCCAGCTCACCGTTCTCTGAGGGGTTGTGGGAAGCTTTCTTT.

This chain links TRBV3-1 (or the pseudogene TRBV3-2) with TRBJ1-3, with 7 bases fitting TRBD1. Looked up from germline, CDR1 is LGHDT and CDR2 is YNNKEL (reference sequence). Trimming at V came to 3 bases and at J to 5 bases, leaving 19 bases not matched to a gene. The CDR3 sequence is 19 residues long. The CDR3 nucleotides read TGTGCCAGCAGCCATTCCGGGACAGCCAAACTCCACTCCAGAAACACCATATATTTT. It yields the protein CASSHSGTAKLHSRNTIYF.

This chain links TRBV7-6 with TRBJ2-5; D is possibly TRBD1 or TRBD2 (7 bases each). Germline loops: CDR1 SGHVS, CDR2 FNYEAQ. V lost 1 base and J 4 bases, leaving 13 bases between the germline ends. The CDR3 is made up of 15 amino acids. CDR3: CASSLGGQRGETQYF. CDR3 bases: TGTGCCAGCAGCTTAGGGGGACAGCGGGGAGAGACCCAGTACTTC.

The rearrangement uses TRBV3-1 (or the pseudogene TRBV3-2) and TRBJ2-3; D is ambiguous. The V gene's germline CDR1 is LGHDT and CDR2 YNNKEL (reference sequence). This CDR3 region has 13 residues. Trimming pared 3 bases from V and 11 bases from J, leaving 15 bases between. The DNA for the CDR3 is TGTGCCAGCAGCCAGCCGCTTGCGCCTGAGCAGTATTTT. This gives the protein CASSQPLAPEQYF.

The V call is TRBV19, the J call TRBJ2-7, with D possibly TRBD2 on 6 matching bases. The CDR3 is 18 residues long. The germline V gene has CDR1 LNHDA and CDR2 SQIVND (reference sequence). Trimming stripped 5 bases from V and 7 bases from J, with 30 bases between. The CDR3 nucleotides are TGTGCCAGTAGTCCCGGCGGTCCAGGAGGGAGAAATACGGAAGAGCAGTACTTC. It codes for CASSPGGPGGRNTEEQYF.

The chain combines TRBV6-5 with TRBJ1-5, with a possible D match to TRBD1 (5 bases). V was pared by 4 bases and J by 0 bases, with 7 bases between. In germline, CDR1 is MNHEY, CDR2 SVGAGI. This CDR3 is built from 14 residues. The CDR3 DNA reads as TGTGCCAGCAGTTGGGACCGTAGCAATCAGCCCCAGCATTTT. Its translation is CASSWDRSNQPQHF.

This chain links TRBV4-1 with TRBJ1-2, with 7 bases matching TRBD1. Germline CDR1 is MGHRA and CDR2 is YSYEKL. V was pared by 5 bases and J by 4 bases, with 13 bases of the junction left unmatched. The CDR3 has 16 amino acids. Here the CDR3 DNA reads TGCGCCAGCAGCGGACAGGCCGAAAGGGAAGGCTATGGCTACACCTTC. The encoded protein is CASSGQAEREGYGYTF.